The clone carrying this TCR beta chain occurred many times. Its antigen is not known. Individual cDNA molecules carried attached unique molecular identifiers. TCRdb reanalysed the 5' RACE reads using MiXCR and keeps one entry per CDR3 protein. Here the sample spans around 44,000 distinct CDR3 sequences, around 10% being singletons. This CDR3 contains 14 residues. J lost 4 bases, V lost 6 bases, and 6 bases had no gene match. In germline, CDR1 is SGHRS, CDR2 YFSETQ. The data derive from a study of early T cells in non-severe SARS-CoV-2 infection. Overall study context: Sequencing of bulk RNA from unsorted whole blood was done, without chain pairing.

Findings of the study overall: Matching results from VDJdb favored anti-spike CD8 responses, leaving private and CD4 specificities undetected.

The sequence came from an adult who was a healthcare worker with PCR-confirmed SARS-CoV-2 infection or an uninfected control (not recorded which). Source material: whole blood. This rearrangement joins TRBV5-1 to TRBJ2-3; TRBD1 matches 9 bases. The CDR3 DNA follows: TGCGCCAGCACCCTACAGGGGGCCGCAGATACGCAGTATTTT. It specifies CASTLQGAADTQYF.